The T cell receptor beta chain under discussion was sequenced for a study of blood T cell repertoires in COVID-19. The wider study: Sites across the United States, Italy and Spain contributed samples from acute and convalescent COVID-19. Nucleic acid was either cDNA or gDNA, and it came from T cells, B-cell-depleted T cells, or PBMCs.

Germline V CDR1 and CDR2: SGHTA, FQGNSA. V was clipped by 6 bases and J by 0 bases, with 9 bases between them. The CDR3 is made up of 13 amino acids. In the original analysis: Reference gene primer amplification yielded estimated nucleated cell counts. Generated by immunoSEQ multiplex PCR, the TCRdb table keeps only in-frame clones and is missing some. The V and J calls and the clone size are those of that table, but D and trimming were determined from the DNA. The table records roughly 100,000 clones, around 83% of them present only once. The sample consisted of peripheral blood. The chain links TRBV7-2 to TRBJ2-7; D perhaps matches TRBD1 (5 bases). The receptor comes from a woman older than 75 with acute or convalescent COVID-19. The CDR3 DNA sequence: TGTGCCAGCAGTCGAGACAGCTCCTACGAGCAGTACGTC. It is translated as CASSRDSSYEQYV.